Here is one T cell receptor (beta chain) with its context. Its antigen is not identified. Profiled with immunoSEQ multiplex PCR; TCRdb holds only in-frame clones, not every one. The repertoire includes fewer than 80,000 clones, approximately 90% of them detected once, and just over 14% sits in the top ten. The data were obtained in a study of OX40 agonist ivuxolimab in advanced cancers. Overall study context: Treatment of patients was with ivuxolimab, an agonistic anti-OX40 (CD134) antibody. Enrolled patients in dose escalation had cancers that were hepatocellular carcinoma, melanoma, renal cell or head and neck cancer. The dose-escalation cohort was around 83% male, with a mean age of 60 years, ranging roughly 23 to 79. Broader study findings: Researchers did not establish what antigens the expanded peripheral T cells target.

Germline V CDR1 and CDR2: MNHEY, SVGAGI. Germline trimming cut 2 bases from V and 11 bases from J; bases unmatched to any gene: 9. CDR3 length: 14 residues. The specimen was CD4+ or CD8+ T cells sorted from blood, collected in a trial of the OX40 agonist ivuxolimab. This chain connects TRBV6-5 to TRBJ2-5; 9 bases align to TRBD1. The TCR sequence derives from an adult with an advanced solid tumor such as melanoma, head and neck, liver or kidney cancer. CDR3 sequence (DNA): TGTGCCAGCAGTTACGGGGGACAGGGCCTAGAGCAGTACTTC. This translates into CASSYGGQGLEQYF.